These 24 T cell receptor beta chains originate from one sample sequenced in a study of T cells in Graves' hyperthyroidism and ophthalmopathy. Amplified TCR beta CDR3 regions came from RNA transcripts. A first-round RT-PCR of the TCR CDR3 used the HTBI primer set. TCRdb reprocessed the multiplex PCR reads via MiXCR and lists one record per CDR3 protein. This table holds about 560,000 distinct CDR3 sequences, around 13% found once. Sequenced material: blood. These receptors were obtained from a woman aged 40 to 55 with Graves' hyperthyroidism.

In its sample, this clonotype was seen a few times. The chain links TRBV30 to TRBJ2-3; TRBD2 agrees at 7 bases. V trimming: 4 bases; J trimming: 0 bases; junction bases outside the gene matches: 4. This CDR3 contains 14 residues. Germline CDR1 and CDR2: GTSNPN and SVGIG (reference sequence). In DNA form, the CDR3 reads TGTGCCTGGAACCGGGAGGCGAGCACAGATACGCAGTATTTT. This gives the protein CAWNREASTDTQYF.

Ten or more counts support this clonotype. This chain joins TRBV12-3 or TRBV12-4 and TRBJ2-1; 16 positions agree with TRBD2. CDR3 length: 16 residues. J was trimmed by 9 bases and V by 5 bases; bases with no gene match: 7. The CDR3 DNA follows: TGTGCCAGCAGTCCGGGACTAGCGGGAGGGCCGGGTGAGCAGTTCTTC. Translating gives CASSPGLAGGPGEQFF.

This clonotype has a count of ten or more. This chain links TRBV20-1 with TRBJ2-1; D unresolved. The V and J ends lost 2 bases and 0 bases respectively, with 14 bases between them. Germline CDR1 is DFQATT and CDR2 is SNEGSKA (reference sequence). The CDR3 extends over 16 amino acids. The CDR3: CSARNHPPSSYNEQFF. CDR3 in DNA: TGCAGTGCTAGAAACCACCCCCCGAGCTCCTACAATGAGCAGTTCTTC.

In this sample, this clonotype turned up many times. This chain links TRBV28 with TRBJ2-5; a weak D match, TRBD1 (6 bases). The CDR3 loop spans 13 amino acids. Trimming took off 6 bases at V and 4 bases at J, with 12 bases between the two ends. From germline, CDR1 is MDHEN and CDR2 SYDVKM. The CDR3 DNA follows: TGTGCCAGCAGGGGAGACAGGTCAGAGACCCAGTACTTC. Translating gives CASRGDRSETQYF.

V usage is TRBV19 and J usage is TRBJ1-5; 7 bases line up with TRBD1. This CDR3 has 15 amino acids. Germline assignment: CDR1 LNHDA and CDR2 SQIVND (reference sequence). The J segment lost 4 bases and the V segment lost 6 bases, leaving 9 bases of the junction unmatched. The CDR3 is CASSPGRDRNQPQHF. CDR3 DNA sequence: TGTGCCAGTAGCCCAGGCCGGGACAGAAATCAGCCCCAGCATTTT.

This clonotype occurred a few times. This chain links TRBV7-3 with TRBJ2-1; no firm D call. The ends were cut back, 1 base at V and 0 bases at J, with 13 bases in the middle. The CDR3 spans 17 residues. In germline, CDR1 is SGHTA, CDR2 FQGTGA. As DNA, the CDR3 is TGTGCCAGCAGCTTAATCCCCACGGAGAGCTCCTACAATGAGCAGTTCTTC. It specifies CASSLIPTESSYNEQFF. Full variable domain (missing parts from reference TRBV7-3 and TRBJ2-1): GAGVSQTPSNKVTEKGKYVELRCDPISGHTALYWYRQSLGQGPEFLIYFQGTGAADDSGLPNDRFFAVRPEGSVSTLKIQRTERGDSAVYLCASSLIPTESSYNEQFFGPGTRLTVL.

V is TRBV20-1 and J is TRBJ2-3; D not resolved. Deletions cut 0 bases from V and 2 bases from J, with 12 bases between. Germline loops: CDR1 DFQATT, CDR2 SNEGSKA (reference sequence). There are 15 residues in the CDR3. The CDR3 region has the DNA TGCAGTGCTAGAGACCCGATGGAATACACAGATACGCAGTATTTT. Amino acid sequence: CSARDPMEYTDTQYF.

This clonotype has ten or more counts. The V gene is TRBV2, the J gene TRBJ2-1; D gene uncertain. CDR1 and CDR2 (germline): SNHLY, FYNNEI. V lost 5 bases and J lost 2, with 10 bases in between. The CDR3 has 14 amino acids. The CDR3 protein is CASSSSEAYNEQFF. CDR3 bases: TGTGCCAGCAGTTCAAGCGAGGCCTACAATGAGCAGTTCTTC. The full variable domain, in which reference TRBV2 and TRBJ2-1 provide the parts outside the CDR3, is EPEVTQTPSHQVTQMGQEVILRCVPISNHLYFYWYRQILGQKVEFLVSFYNNEISEKSEIFDDQFSVERPDGSNFTLKIRSTKLEDSAMYFCASSSSEAYNEQFFGPGTRLTVL.

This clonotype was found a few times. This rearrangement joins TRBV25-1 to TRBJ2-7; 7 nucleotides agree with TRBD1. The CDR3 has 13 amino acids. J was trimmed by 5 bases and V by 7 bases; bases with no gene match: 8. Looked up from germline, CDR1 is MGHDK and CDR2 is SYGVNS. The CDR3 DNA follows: TGTGCCAGCACTAGACAGGGAAGGGACGAGCAGTACTTC. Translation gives CASTRQGRDEQYF.

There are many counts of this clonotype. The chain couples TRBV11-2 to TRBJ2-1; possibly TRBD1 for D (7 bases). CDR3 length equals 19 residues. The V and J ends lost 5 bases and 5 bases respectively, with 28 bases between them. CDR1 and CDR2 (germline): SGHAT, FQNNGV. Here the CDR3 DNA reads TGTGCCAGCAGCCGGTGGGGACAGTTCCAGGCGGGGACTCACAATGAGCAGTTCTTC. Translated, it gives CASSRWGQFQAGTHNEQFF.

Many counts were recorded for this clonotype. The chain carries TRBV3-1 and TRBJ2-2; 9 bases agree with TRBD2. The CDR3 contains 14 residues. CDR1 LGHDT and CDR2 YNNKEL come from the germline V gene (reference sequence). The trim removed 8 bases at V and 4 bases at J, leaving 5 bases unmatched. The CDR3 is CASERREGTGELFF. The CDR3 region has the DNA TGTGCCAGCGAGAGGCGGGAGGGCACCGGGGAGCTGTTTTTT.

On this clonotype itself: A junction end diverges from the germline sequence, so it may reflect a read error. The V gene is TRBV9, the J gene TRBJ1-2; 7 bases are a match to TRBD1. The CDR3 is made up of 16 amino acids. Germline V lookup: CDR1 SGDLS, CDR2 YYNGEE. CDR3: CAGSVGSPSGGYGYTF. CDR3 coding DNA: TGTGCCGGCAGCGTAGGATCACCTTCAGGGGGCTATGGCTACACCTTC.

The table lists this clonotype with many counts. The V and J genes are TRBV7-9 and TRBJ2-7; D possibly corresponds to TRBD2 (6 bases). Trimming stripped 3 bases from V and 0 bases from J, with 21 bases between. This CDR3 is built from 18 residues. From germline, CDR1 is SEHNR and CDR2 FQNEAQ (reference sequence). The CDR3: CASSFSVTVGRDSYEQYF. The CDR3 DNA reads TGTGCCAGCAGCTTCTCCGTAACGGTGGGGCGGGACTCCTACGAGCAGTACTTC.

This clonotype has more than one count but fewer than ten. CDR3 DNA: TGCGCCAGCAGCTTGAGGACTAGCGGCGAGCAGTACTTC. It translates to CASSLRTSGEQYF. This sequence joins TRBV5-1 and TRBJ2-7; 10 bases agree with TRBD2. Trimming at V came to 1 base and at J to 6 bases, leaving 1 base not matched to a gene. Germline CDR1 and CDR2: SGHRS and YFSETQ. This CDR3 spans 13 amino acids.

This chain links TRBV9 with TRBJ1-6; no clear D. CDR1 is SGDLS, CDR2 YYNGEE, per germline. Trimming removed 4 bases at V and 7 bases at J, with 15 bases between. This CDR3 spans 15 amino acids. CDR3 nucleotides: TGTGCCAGCAGCACAAGATTAGAAAGGAATTCACCCCTCCACTTT. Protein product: CASSTRLERNSPLHF. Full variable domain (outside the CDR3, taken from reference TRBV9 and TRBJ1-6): DSGVTQTPKHLITATGQRVTLRCSPRSGDLSVYWYQQSLDQGLQFLIQYYNGEERAKGNILERFSAQQFPDLHSELNLSSLELGDSALYFCASSTRLERNSPLHFGNGTRLTVT.

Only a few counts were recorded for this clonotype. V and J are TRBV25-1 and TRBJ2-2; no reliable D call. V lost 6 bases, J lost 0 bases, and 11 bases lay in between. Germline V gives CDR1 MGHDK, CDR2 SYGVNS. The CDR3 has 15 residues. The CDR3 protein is CASSWRGANTGELFF. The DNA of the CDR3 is TGTGCCAGCAGCTGGAGAGGTGCGAACACCGGGGAGCTGTTTTTT.

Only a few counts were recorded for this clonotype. As DNA, the CDR3 is TGTGCCAGCAGTTACAGGCAGGGTGGCTACACCTTC. Translating it yields CASSYRQGGYTF. The genes are TRBV6-5 and TRBJ1-2, with D possibly being TRBD1 (5 bases). Germline lookup yields CDR1 MNHEY and CDR2 SVGAGI. V was clipped by 2 bases and J by 7 bases, with 8 bases between them. The CDR3 totals 12 residues.

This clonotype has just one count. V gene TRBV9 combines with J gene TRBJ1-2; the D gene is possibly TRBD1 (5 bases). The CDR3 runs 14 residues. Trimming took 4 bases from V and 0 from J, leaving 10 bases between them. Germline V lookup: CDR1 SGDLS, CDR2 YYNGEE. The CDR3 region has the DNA TGTGCCAGCAGCACCCGGGGCGCTAACTATGGCTACACCTTC. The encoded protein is CASSTRGANYGYTF.

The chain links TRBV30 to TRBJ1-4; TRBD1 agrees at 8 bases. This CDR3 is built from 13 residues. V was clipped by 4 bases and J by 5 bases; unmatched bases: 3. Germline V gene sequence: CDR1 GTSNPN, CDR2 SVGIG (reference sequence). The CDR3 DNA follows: TGTGCCTGGACACAGGGGGGAAATGAAAAACTGTTTTTT. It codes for CAWTQGGNEKLFF.

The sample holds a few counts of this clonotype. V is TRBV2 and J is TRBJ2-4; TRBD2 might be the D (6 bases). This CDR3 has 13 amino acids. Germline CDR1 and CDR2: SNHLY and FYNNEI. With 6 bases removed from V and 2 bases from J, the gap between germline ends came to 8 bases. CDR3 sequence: CASSGRSKNIQYF. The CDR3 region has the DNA TGTGCCAGCAGCGGGAGATCCAAAAACATTCAGTACTTC.

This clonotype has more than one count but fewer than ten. The CDR3 loop reads CASSGTSGIILYEQYF. In nucleotides, the CDR3 is TGTGCCAGCAGCGGGACTAGCGGAATTATACTTTACGAGCAGTACTTC. V usage is TRBV6-1 and J usage is TRBJ2-7, with 11 bases aligning to TRBD2. The V and J ends lost 6 bases and 4 bases, in that order; junction bases with no gene match: 11. Germline values: CDR1 MNHNS, CDR2 SASEGT. The CDR3 spans 16 residues.

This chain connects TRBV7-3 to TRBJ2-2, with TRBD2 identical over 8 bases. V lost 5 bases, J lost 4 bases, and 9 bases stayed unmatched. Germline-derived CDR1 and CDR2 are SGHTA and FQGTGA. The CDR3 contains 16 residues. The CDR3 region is CASSKGQRELTGELFF. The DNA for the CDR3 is TGTGCCAGCAGCAAGGGGCAGCGGGAGCTCACCGGGGAGCTGTTTTTT.

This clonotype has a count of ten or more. CDR3 coding DNA: TGTGCCAGCAGCTTAAACAGGGCAGAAGAGACCCAGTACTTC. Its translation: CASSLNRAEETQYF. V gene TRBV7-9 combines with J gene TRBJ2-5; a possible D gene is TRBD1 (6 bases). Germline CDR1 is SEHNR and CDR2 is FQNEAQ (reference sequence). This CDR3 has 14 residues. The V and J ends lost 2 bases and 3 bases respectively, with 10 bases between them.

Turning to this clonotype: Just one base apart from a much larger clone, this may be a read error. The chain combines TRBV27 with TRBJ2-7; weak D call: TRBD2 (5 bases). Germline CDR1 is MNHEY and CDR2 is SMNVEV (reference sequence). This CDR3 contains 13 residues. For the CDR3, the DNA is TGTGCCAGCGGTTTATCGTGGACTCACGAGCAGTACTTC. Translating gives CASGLSWTHEQYF.